The rows below give T cell receptor beta chains drawn from one sample of a study of blood T cell repertoires in COVID-19. Generated by immunoSEQ multiplex PCR, the TCRdb table keeps only in-frame clones and is missing some. The table shows about 230,000 clones, with over 70% occurring only once. Sequenced: peripheral blood. The receptors derive from a woman aged 80 or older with acute or convalescent COVID-19. The CDR3 runs from the conserved cysteine through the conserved F or W. Fields, in order: clone size, D gene, J gene, V gene, CDR3 DNA, CDR3 protein. A D gene is named only where the DNA matches it firmly. The size field is filled for only some rows; it gives once, few, many or a size class.

>.|.|TRBJ2-1|TRBV7-3
TGTGCCAGCAGCCCCGCGGGCGACCATGAGCAGTTCTTC
CASSPAGDHEQFF
>few|.|TRBJ1-3|TRBV25-1
TGTGCCAGCAGTGTTACTGGAAACACCATATATTTT
CASSVTGNTIYF
>.|TRBD2|TRBJ2-3|TRBV29-1
TGCAGCGTTCCCGGGACTAGTTTTTTGTCGGATACGCAGTATTTT
CSVPGTSFLSDTQYF
>.|TRBD1|TRBJ1-2|TRBV28
TGTGCCAGCAGTTTAACCCGACAGGGGGATGGCTACACCTTC
CASSLTRQGDGYTF
>.|TRBD1|TRBJ1-2|TRBV19
TGTGCCAGTAGTATACCCGGACAGGAAGGCTATGGCTACACCTTC
CASSIPGQEGYGYTF
>.|.|TRBJ1-2|TRBV6-5
TGTGCCACGGCTTTCATGGGGGGAAACTATGGCTACACCTTC
CATAFMGGNYGYTF
>.|.|TRBJ2-7|TRBV30
TGTGCCTGGAGTTTTAACAGGGTGGGCGAGCAGTACTTC
CAWSFNRVGEQYF
>.|.|TRBJ2-7|TRBV2
TGTGCCAGCAGTGAAGGGAGGGAGCAGTACTTC
CASSEGREQYF
>.|.|TRBJ1-3|TRBV20-1
TGCAGTGCTAGTTCGGGGGACGGAAACACCATATATTTT
CSASSGDGNTIYF
>.|.|TRBJ1-1|TRBV30
TGTGCCTGGAGTAGGGGAGCAGGGGTGAACACTGAAGCTTTCTTT
CAWSRGAGVNTEAFF
>.|.|TRBJ1-1|TRBV21-1
TGTGCCCAAGGGGGCACTGAAGCTTTCTTT
CAQGGTEAFF
>.|.|TRBJ1-1|TRBV6-1
TGTGCCAGCAGCATACCTTCGCGGAACACTGAAGCTTTCTTT
CASSIPSRNTEAFF
>few|TRBD1|TRBJ1-3|TRBV28
TGTGCCAGCAGCAGGACAGGACATGGAAACACCATATATTTT
CASSRTGHGNTIYF
>.|.|TRBJ2-2|TRBV7-9
TGTGCCAGCAGCTTAGCGCAGCAGGGCCCCGGGGAGCTGTTTTTT
CASSLAQQGPGELFF
>.|.|TRBJ2-1|TRBV5-1
TGCGCCAGCAGCTCGAGCGCCTCCTACAATGAGCAGTTCTTC
CASSSSASYNEQFF
>.|.|TRBJ1-3|TRBV18
TGTGCCAGCTCACTGACAGTCCCAAGCTCTGGAAACACCATATATTTT
CASSLTVPSSGNTIYF
>.|TRBD2|TRBJ2-1|TRBV5-4
TGTGCCAGCAGCTTGGATACTAGCGGGAGCAATGAGCAGTTCTTC
CASSLDTSGSNEQFF
>.|.|TRBJ1-1|TRBV3-1/TRBV3-2
TGTGCCAGCAGCCTTATGACGGGGAACACTGAAGCTTTCTTT
CASSLMTGNTEAFF
>once|.|TRBJ1-5|TRBV20-1
TGCAGTGCTAGTCCAGGGGTTCAGCCCCAGCATTTT
CSASPGVQPQHF
>.|.|TRBJ2-7|TRBV5-1
TGCGCCAGCAGCTTGCTCCAGGGCTCTGGGTACGAGCAGTACTTC
CASSLLQGSGYEQYF
>.|.|TRBJ1-4|TRBV15
TGTGCCACCAGCAGTAGACGGGGAACTAATGAAAAACTGTTTTTT
CATSSRRGTNEKLFF
>.|.|TRBJ1-1|TRBV3-1/TRBV3-2
TGTGCCAGCAGCCAAGTAGGGTTCGAGGGATGGCGGACTGAAGCTTTCTTT
CASSQVGFEGWRTEAFF
>.|TRBD1|TRBJ2-7|TRBV2
TGTGCCAGCAGTGTGACCTCCGGGACAGGGGGACACGAGCAATACTTC
CASSVTSGTGGHEQYF
>.|.|TRBJ2-3|TRBV2
TGTGCCAGCAGTACCCGACAGGTTGGTCACACAGATACGCAGTATTTT
CASSTRQVGHTDTQYF
>.|.|TRBJ2-1|TRBV11-2
TGTGCCAGCAGCTTAGATCTGAGCTCCTACAATGAGCAGTTCTTC
CASSLDLSSYNEQFF
>.|.|TRBJ2-3|TRBV11-3
TGTGCCAGCAGCTTAGTCCTCACAGATACGCAGTATTTT
CASSLVLTDTQYF
>.|.|TRBJ2-7|TRBV2
TGTGCCAGCACTGCGATAGTCTCAGGGAACGAGCAGTACTTC
CASTAIVSGNEQYF
>.|.|TRBJ2-5|TRBV29-1
TGCAGCGTTGATGAGGAGTCGGAGACCCAGTACTTC
CSVDEESETQYF
>few|.|TRBJ1-5|TRBV3-1/TRBV3-2
TGTGCCAGCAGTAGTTACTTCAATCAGCCCCAGCATTTT
CASSSYFNQPQHF
>.|TRBD2|TRBJ2-2|TRBV24-1
TGTGCCACCAGTGATTCCACAATTAGCGGGACCACCGGGGAGCTGTTTTTT
CATSDSTISGTTGELFF
>once|TRBD1|TRBJ2-3|TRBV6-6
TGTGCCAGCAGTCTTGGACAGGTAGATACGCAGTATTTT
CASSLGQVDTQYF
>.|.|TRBJ1-1|TRBV7-3
TGTGCCAGCAGCTCATTAGGGGAGAACACTGAAGCTTTCTTT
CASSSLGENTEAFF
>once|.|TRBJ2-3|TRBV15
TGTGCCACCAGCAGAAGGGGAGGATTGGGCACAGATACGCAGTATTTT
CATSRRGGLGTDTQYF
>many|TRBD1|TRBJ2-5|TRBV4-1
TGCGCCAGCAGCCAGGGGACAGAAGAGACCCAGTACTTC
CASSQGTEETQYF
>few|.|TRBJ2-7|TRBV5-4
TGTGCCAGCAGCTTGCCACAGGGGCGGGGTGAGCAGTACTTC
CASSLPQGRGEQYF
>few|.|TRBJ2-7|TRBV29-1
TGCAGCGTTGAGGGTACAGTAAGCTACGAGCAGTACTTC
CSVEGTVSYEQYF
>few|TRBD2|TRBJ2-7|TRBV5-6
TGTGCCAGCAGCTTGGATGGGCTAGCGGGACTATCCTACGAGCAGTACTTC
CASSLDGLAGLSYEQYF
>.|.|TRBJ2-7|TRBV19
TGTGCCACCACTACTTTGGGAGGCCTCGTAATGTACTTC
CATTTLGGLVMYF
>.|.|TRBJ1-2|TRBV20-1
TGCAGTGCCCTCGGGGGGGAGGGCTACACCTTC
CSALGGEGYTF
>.|TRBD1|TRBJ2-7|TRBV6-1
TGTGCCAGCAGTGAAGGGGGGACAGGAATCTACGAGCAGTACTTC
CASSEGGTGIYEQYF
>.|.|TRBJ2-3|TRBV5-1
TGCGCCAGCAGCGCCTCACAGGGCAGCACAGATACGCAGTATTTT
CASSASQGSTDTQYF
>.|.|TRBJ2-2|TRBV7-9
TGTGCCAGCACCTCACTCGGGGACACCGGGGAGCTGTTTTTT
CASTSLGDTGELFF
>.|TRBD1|TRBJ1-6|TRBV5-5
TGTGCCAGCAGCCCCGGGACAGGTAGGAGTTCACCCCTCCACTTT
CASSPGTGRSSPLHF
>once|.|TRBJ1-5|TRBV19
TGTGCCGCCGGCCCCAGCGGGGCAAGCAATCAGCCCCAGCATTTT
CAAGPSGASNQPQHF